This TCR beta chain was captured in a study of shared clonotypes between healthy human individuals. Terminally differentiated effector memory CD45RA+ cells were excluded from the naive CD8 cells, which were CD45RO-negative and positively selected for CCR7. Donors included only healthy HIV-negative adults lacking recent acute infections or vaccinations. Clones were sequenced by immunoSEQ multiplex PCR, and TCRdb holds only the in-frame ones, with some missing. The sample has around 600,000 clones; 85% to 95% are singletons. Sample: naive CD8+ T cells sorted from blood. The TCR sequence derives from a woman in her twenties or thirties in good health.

CDR3 amino acids: CASSPAGGSQETQYF. The CDR3 coding sequence is TGTGCCAGCAGTCCCGCTGGGGGTAGCCAAGAGACCCAGTACTTC. The chain couples TRBV27 to TRBJ2-5; D may correspond to TRBD1 or TRBD2 (5 bases each). The V end was cut by 5 bases, the J end by 1 base, with 14 bases between. The germline V gene has CDR1 MNHEY and CDR2 SMNVEV (reference sequence). The CDR3 extends over 15 amino acids.